The clone carrying this T cell receptor (beta chain) turned up a few times. The antigen remains unidentified. What was sequenced were expressed TCRB transcripts, since all of the isolated RNA had been reverse transcribed. Sequencing was performed with immunoSEQ multiplex PCR; in TCRdb, only in-frame clones are kept and a portion is missing. The sample consists of about 710,000 clones, over 12% of them appearing once. The data belong to a study of beta chain features in type 1 diabetes. Overall study context: Age, gender, cell numbers and subset yield matched between patients and controls. Findings and caveats of the study: Sequencing from cDNA could over-represent high-TCR-expressing cells. Shorter TCRB CDR3s, moderately but significantly so, marked every one of the four CD4+ subsets in Type 1 diabetes patients. Fewer insertions but more deletions were seen at VDJ junctions in type 1 diabetes patients.

Per donor, one heparinised blood draw averaged roughly 110 mL. CDR3 length equals 13 residues. Trimming cost V 5 bases and J 8 bases; bases outside gene matches: 6. From germline, CDR1 is GTSNPN and CDR2 SVGIG (reference sequence). The V and J genes are TRBV30 and TRBJ1-6, with 7 positions matching TRBD1. The sample was naive CD4+ T cells from blood. This TCR was recovered from a man younger than 35 with type 1 diabetes. The CDR3 DNA is TGTGCCTGGGCCGGACAGGACTATTCACCCCTCCACTTT. It encodes CAWAGQDYSPLHF.